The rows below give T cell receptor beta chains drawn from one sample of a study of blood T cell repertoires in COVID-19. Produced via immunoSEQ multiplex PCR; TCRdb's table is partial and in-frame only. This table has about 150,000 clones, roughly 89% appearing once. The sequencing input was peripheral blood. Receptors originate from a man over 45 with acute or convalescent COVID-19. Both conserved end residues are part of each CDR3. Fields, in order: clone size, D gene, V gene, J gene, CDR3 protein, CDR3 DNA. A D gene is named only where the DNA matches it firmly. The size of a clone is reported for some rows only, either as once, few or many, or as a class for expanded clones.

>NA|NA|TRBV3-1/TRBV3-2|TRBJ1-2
CASSQGQNYGYTF
TGTGCCAGCAGCCAAGGCCAGAACTATGGCTACACCTTC
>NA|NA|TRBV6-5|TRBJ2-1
CASRLGQNNEQFF
TGTGCCAGCAGACTCGGACAAAACAATGAGCAGTTCTTC
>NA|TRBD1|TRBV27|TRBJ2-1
CASSPPGTGRDEQFF
TGTGCCAGCAGTCCACCGGGGACAGGGCGCGATGAGCAGTTCTTC
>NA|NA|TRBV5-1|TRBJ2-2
CASSLGGTVLDTGELFF
TGCGCCAGCAGCTTGGGGGGGACTGTTCTTGACACCGGGGAGCTGTTTTTT
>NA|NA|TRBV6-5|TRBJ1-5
CASWIGGSNQPQHF
TGTGCCAGCTGGATTGGGGGGAGCAATCAGCCCCAGCATTTT
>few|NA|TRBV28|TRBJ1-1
CASSPAGRGNTEAFF
TGTGCCAGCAGTCCCGCCGGTAGAGGGAACACTGAAGCTTTCTTT
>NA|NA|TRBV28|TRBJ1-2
CASRRANYGYTF
TGTGCCAGCAGGAGAGCTAACTATGGCTACACCTTC
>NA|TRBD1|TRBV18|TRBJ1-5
CASSPTGGRNQPQHF
TGTGCCAGTTCCCCGACAGGGGGCCGCAATCAGCCCCAGCATTTT
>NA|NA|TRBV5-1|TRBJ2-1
CASSLVLQGPYNEQFF
TGCGCCAGCAGCTTGGTATTACAGGGACCCTACAATGAGCAGTTCTTC
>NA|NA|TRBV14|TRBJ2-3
CASSQGDTDTQYF
TGTGCCAGCAGCCAAGGCGACACAGATACGCAGTATTTT
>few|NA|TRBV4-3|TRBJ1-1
CASSQDRPAGPEAFF
TGCGCCAGCAGCCAAGATCGTCCGGCAGGCCCTGAAGCTTTCTTT
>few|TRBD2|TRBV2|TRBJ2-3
CASSEARLAGGLADTQYF
TGTGCCAGCAGTGAAGCAAGACTAGCGGGGGGGCTGGCAGATACGCAGTATTTT
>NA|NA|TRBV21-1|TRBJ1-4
CASRQSWGATNEKLFF
TGTGCCAGCAGGCAATCGTGGGGGGCAACTAATGAAAAACTGTTTTTT
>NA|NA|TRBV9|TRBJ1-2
CASSVGPGVNADYGYTF
TGTGCCAGCAGCGTAGGCCCAGGGGTCAACGCAGACTATGGCTACACCTTC
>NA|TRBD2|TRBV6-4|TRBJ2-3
CASSETSGSSIDTQYF
TGTGCCAGCAGTGAAACGAGCGGGAGTAGTATAGATACGCAGTATTTT
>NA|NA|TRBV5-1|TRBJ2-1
CASSLWGTTYNEQFF
TGCGCCAGCAGCTTGTGGGGCACAACCTACAATGAGCAGTTCTTC
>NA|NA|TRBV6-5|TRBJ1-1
CASSLTGNTEAFF
TGTGCCAGTTCCCTTACAGGTAACACTGAAGCTTTCTTT
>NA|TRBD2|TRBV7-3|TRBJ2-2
CASRGEAGLNTGELFF
TGTGCCAGCAGGGGTGAAGCGGGACTCAACACCGGGGAGCTGTTTTTT
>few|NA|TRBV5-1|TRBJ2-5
CASSAGQSQETQYF
TGCGCCAGCAGCGCCGGACAGTCCCAAGAGACCCAGTACTTC
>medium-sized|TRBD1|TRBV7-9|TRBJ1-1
CASSSPTSGTGGPGTEAFF
TGTGCCAGCAGCTCCCCAACGTCCGGGACAGGGGGCCCGGGCACTGAAGCTTTCTTT
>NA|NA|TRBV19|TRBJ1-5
CAAQGLRNQPQHF
TGTGCGGCGCAGGGGCTTAGGAATCAGCCCCAGCATTTT
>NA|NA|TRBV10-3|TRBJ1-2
CAISAGGWGGYTF
TGTGCCATCAGTGCGGGGGGATGGGGTGGCTACACCTTC
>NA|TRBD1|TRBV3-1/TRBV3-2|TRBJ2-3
CASSQGQGAVDTQYF
TGTGCCAGCAGCCAAGGACAGGGGGCTGTAGATACGCAGTATTTT
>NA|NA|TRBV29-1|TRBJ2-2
CSVVGVGQNTGELFF
TGCAGCGTTGTTGGGGTAGGACAGAACACCGGGGAGCTGTTTTTT
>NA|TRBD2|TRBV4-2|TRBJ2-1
CASSLPGLAGVGHNEQFF
TGTGCCAGCAGCCTACCGGGACTAGCGGGAGTCGGGCACAATGAGCAGTTCTTC
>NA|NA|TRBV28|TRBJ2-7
CASNLQGTSYEQYF
TGTGCCAGCAACCTACAGGGTACCTCCTACGAGCAGTACTTC
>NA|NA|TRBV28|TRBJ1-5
CASRPFWAINQPQHF
TGTGCCAGCAGGCCTTTTTGGGCAATAAATCAGCCCCAGCATTTT
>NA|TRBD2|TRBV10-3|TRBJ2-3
CAIRTTSGRADTQYF
TGTGCCATCAGGACGACTAGCGGGAGGGCAGATACGCAGTATTTT
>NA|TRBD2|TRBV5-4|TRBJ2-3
CASSLAGGYSTDTQYF
TGTGCCAGCAGCTTGGCCGGGGGGTATAGCACAGATACGCAGTATTTT
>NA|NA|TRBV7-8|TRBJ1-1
CASSLGEGLDTEAFF
TGTGCCAGCAGCTTAGGAGAGGGATTGGACACTGAAGCTTTCTTT
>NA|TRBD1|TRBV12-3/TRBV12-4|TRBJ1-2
CASSLLGGDGYTF
TGTGCCAGCAGTTTGTTAGGGGGCGATGGCTACACCTTC
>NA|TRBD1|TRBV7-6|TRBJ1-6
CASSNRGYNSPLHF
TGTGCCAGCAGCAACAGGGGTTATAATTCACCCCTCCACTTT
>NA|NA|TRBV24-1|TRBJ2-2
CATSRVAGELFF
TGTGCCACCAGTCGTGTCGCCGGGGAGCTGTTTTTT
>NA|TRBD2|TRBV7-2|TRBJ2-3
CASSPIRPSGGLSTDTQYF
TGTGCCAGCAGCCCGATCAGACCTAGCGGGGGTTTAAGCACAGATACGCAGTATTTT
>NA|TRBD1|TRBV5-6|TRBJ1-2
CASSFTGVRGYTF
TGTGCCAGCAGCTTCACAGGGGTTCGCGGCTACACCTTC
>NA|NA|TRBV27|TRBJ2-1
CASGTGTTGYNEQFF
TGTGCCAGCGGGACGGGGACGACAGGATACAATGAGCAGTTCTTC
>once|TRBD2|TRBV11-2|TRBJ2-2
CASSPGQAGGGTGELFF
TGTGCCAGCAGTCCCGGCCAAGCGGGAGGAGGTACCGGGGAGCTGTTTTTT
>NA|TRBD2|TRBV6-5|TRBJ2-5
CASKSSGERTQYF
TGTGCCAGCAAGTCTAGCGGGGAACGGACCCAGTACTTC
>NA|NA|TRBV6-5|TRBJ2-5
CASSLQGWETQYF
TGTGCCAGCAGTCTACAGGGCTGGGAGACCCAGTACTTC
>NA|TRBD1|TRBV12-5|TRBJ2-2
CASKGAPGELFF
TGTGCTAGTAAGGGGGCGCCCGGGGAGCTGTTTTTT
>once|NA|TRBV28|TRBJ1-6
CASSLWRGRNSPLHF
TGTGCCAGCAGTTTATGGCGGGGACGTAATTCACCCCTCCACTTT
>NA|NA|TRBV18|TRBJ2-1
CASSPGDLREFF
TGTGCCAGCTCACCAGGGGACTTGAGGGAGTTCTTC
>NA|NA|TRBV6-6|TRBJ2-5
CASRAGGVQETQYF
TGTGCCAGCAGGGCCGGAGGGGTGCAAGAGACCCAGTACTTC
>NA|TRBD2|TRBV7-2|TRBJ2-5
CASRVAGGKETQYF
TGTGCCAGCAGGGTAGCGGGAGGGAAGGAGACCCAGTACTTC
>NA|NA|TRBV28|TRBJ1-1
CASSFSGLWGAFF
TGTGCCAGCAGTTTCTCAGGGTTATGGGGAGCTTTCTTT